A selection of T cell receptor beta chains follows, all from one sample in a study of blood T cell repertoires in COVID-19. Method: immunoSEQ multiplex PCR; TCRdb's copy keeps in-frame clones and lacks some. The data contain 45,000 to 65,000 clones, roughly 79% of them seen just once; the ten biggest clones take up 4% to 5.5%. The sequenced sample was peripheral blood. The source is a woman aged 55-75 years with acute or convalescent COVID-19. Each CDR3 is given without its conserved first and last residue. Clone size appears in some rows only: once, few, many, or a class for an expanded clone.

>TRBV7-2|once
ASSLAAQGAVKLF
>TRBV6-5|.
ASSYLTGFKNTEAF
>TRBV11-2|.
ASSLDRTDSEAF
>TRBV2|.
ASRLDREGQPQH
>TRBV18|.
ASSPTGASSYNEQF
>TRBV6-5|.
ATSTPNRGQETQY
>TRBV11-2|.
ASSSPIYVGSYNEQF
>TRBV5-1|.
ASSIGTLTGELF
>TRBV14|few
ASSQSRQANSPLH
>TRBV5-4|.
ASSTDRFTYEQY
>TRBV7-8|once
ASSFDRGRAF
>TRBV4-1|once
ASSQDIAYEQY
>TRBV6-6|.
ATSTGNTEAF
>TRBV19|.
ASSLRTAEAF
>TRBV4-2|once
ASSQTGTGNGYT
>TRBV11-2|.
ASSFGGEAF
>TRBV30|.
AWSQRSGRVRDTQY
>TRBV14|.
ASSQDGRNTEAF
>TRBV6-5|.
ASSRQGGGNQPQH
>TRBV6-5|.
ASSKLAGYRNEQF
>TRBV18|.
ASSNQDRGGEQY
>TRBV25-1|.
ASIGQRRGSSYNSPLH
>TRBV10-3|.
AISESGGNNQPQH
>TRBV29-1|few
SGGTASYEQY
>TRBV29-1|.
SAEGVADPYEQY
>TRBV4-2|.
ASSQGDRGLNEQF
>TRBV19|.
ASSIGAGNTEAF
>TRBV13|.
ASSLPKGQIITEAF